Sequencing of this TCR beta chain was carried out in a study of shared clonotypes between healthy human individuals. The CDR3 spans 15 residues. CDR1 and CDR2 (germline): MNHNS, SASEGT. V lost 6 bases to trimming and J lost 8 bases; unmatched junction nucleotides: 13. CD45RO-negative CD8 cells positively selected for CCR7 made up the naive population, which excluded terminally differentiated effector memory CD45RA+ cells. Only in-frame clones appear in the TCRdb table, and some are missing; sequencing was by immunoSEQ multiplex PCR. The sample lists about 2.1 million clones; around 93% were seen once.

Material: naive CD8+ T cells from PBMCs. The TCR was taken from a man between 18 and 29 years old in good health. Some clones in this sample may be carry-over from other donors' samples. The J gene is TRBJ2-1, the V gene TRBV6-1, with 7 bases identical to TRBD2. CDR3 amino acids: CASSAPRDYFDEQFF. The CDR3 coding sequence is TGTGCCAGCAGCGCGCCCCGGGACTATTTCGATGAGCAGTTCTTC.